The subject of this entry is one TCR beta chain. The data were produced by immunoSEQ multiplex PCR, yet TCRdb's version contains in-frame clones alone and is incomplete. The sample has roughly 76,000 clones; 90% to 95% are singletons. This sample was taken from a study of control samples from healthy donors and cancer patients. The V end was cut by 7 bases, the J end by 14 bases, with 9 bases between. Per the germline V gene, CDR1 is LGHNT and CDR2 is FRNRAP. The CDR3 runs 9 residues. The sequencing input was blood. The genes are TRBV12-5 and TRBJ1-3; D is unresolved. This sequence originates from a woman younger than 35 in good health. CDR3 loop: CASAADVYF. The CDR3 nucleotides read TGTGCTAGTGCGGCCGACGTATATTTT.